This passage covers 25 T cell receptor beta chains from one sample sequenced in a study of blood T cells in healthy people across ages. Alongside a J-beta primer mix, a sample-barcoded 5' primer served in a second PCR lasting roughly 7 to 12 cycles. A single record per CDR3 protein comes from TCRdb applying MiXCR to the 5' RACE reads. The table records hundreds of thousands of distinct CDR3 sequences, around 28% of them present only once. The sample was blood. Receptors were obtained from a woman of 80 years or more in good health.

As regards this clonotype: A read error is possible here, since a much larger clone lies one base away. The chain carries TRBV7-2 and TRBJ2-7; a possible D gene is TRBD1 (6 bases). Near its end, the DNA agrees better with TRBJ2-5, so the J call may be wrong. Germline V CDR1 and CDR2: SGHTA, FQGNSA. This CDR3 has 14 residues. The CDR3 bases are TGTGCCAGCAGCTTCCAACAGGGTTGGGAGACCCAGTACTTC. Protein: CASSFQQGWETQYF.

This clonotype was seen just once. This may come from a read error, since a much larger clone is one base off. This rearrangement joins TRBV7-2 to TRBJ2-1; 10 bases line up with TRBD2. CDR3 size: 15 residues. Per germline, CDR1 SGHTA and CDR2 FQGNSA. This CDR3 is CASSPWVAGGNQQFF. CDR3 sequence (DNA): TGTGCCAGCAGCCCGTGGGTAGCGGGGGGCAATCAGCAGTTCTTC. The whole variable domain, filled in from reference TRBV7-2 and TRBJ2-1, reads GAGVSQSPSNKVTEKGKDVELRCDPISGHTALYWYRQSLGQGLEFLIYFQGNSAPDKSGLPSDRFSAERTGGSVSTLTIQRTQQEDSAVYLCASSPWVAGGNQQFFGPGTRLTVL.

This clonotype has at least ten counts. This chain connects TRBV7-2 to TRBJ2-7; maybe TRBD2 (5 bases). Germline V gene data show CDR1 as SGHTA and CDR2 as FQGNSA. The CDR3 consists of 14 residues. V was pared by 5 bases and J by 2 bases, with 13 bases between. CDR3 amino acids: CASSPTNRAYEQYF. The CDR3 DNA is TGTGCCAGCAGCCCGACTAACAGAGCCTACGAGCAGTACTTC.

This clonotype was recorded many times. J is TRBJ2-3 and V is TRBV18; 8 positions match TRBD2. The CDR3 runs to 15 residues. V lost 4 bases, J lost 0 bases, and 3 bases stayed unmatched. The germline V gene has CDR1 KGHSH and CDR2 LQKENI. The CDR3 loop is CASSQRGGSTDTQYF. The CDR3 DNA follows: TGTGCCAGCTCACAACGGGGGGGTAGCACAGATACGCAGTATTTT.

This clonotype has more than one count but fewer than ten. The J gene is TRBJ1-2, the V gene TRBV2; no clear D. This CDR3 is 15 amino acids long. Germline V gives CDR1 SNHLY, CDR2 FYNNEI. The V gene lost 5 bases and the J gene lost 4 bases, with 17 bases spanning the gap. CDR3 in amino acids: CASSPMSRTGYGYTF. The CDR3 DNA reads TGTGCCAGCAGTCCTATGTCCCGCACGGGCTATGGCTACACCTTC.

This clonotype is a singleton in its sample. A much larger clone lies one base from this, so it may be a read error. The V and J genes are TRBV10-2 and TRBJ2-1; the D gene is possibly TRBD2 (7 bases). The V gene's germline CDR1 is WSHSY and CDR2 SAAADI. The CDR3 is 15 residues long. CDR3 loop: CASSDWGGAYIEQFF. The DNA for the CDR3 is TGCGCCAGCAGTGACTGGGGGGGCGCCTACATTGAGCAGTTCTTC.

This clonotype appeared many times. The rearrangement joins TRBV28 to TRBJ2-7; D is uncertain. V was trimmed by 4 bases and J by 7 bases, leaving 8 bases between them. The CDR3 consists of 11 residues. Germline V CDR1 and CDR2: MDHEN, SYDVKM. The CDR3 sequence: CASSSYREQYF. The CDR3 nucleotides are TGTGCCAGCAGTTCCTACAGAGAGCAGTACTTC.

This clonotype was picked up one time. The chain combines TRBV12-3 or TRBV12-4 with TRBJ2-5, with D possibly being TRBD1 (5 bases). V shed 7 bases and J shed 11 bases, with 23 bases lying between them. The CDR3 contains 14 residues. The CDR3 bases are TGTGCCAGCAACTCCTTGCTGACAGAAGATGTGCAGTACTTC. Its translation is CASNSLLTEDVQYF.

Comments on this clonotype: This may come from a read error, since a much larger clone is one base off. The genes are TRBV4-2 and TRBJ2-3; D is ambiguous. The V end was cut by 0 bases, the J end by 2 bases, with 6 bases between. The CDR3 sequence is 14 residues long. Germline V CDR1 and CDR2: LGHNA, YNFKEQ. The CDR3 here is CASSQDSNTDTQYF. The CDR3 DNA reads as TGTGCCAGCAGCCAAGACTCTAACACAGATACGCAGTATTTT.

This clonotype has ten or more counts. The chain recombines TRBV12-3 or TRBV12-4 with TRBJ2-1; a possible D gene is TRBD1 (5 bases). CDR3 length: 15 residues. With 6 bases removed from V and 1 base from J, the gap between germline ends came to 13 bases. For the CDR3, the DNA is TGTGCCAGCAGCCGGACACCCCGTTCCTACAATGAGCAGTTCTTC. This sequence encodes CASSRTPRSYNEQFF.

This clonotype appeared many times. The CDR3 here is CASSFGTSGQFF. The CDR3 DNA reads as TGTGCCAGCAGCTTCGGGACGTCTGGGCAGTTCTTC. The chain has TRBV7-9 and TRBJ2-1; the D call may be TRBD1 or TRBD2 (5 bases each). Germline lookup yields CDR1 SEHNR and CDR2 FQNEAQ (reference sequence). Trimming took off 3 bases at V and 12 bases at J, with 12 bases between the two ends. The CDR3 sequence is 12 residues long.

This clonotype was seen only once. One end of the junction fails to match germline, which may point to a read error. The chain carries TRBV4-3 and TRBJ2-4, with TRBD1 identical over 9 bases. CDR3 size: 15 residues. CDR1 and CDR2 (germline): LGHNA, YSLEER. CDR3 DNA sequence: TGCGCCAGCAACCAAGTGACAGGGGGCAAAAACATTCAGTACTTC. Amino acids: CASNQVTGGKNIQYF.

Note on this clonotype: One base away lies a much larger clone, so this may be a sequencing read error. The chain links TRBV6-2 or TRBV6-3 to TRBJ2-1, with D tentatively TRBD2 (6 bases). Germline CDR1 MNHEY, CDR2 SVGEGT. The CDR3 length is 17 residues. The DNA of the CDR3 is TGTGCCAGCAGCGACTTAGCCATGGGGGGTCGGTACACTGAGCAGTTCTTC. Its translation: CASSDLAMGGRYTEQFF.

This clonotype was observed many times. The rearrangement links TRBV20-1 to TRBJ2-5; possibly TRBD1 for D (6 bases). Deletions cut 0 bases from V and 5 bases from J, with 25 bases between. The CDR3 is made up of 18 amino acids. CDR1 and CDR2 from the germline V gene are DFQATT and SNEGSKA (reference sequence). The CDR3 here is CSARDFFPRGLQGETQYF. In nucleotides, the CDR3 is TGCAGTGCTAGAGATTTTTTTCCACGGGGCCTTCAGGGGGAGACCCAGTACTTC.

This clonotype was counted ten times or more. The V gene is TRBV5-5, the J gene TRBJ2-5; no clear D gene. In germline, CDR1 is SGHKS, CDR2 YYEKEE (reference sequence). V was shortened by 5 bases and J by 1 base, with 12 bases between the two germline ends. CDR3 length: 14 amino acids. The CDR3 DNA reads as TGTGCCAGCAGTTTAGGACCCAGCCAAGAGACCCAGTACTTC. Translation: CASSLGPSQETQYF.

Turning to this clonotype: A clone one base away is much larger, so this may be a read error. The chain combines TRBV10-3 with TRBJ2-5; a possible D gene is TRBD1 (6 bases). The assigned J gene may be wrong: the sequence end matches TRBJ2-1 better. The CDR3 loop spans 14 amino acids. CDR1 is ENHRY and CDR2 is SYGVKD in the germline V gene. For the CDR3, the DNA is TGTGCCATCAGTGAGTCCGGACAGCAAGAGACCCAGTTCTTC. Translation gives CAISESGQQETQFF.

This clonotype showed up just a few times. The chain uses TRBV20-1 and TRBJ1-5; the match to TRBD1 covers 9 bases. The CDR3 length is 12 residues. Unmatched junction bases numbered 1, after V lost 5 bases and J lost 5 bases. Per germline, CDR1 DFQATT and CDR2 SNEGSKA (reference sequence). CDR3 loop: CSAWTGDQPQHF. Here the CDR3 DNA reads TGCAGTGCTTGGACAGGGGATCAGCCCCAGCATTTT.

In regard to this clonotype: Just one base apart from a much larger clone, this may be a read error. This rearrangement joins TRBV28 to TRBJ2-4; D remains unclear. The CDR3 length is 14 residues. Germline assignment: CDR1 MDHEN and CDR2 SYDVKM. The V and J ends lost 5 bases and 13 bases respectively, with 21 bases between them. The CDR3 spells CASSRAAASYGQYF. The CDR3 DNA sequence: TGTGCCAGCAGTCGGGCGGCCGCTTCCTACGGGCAGTACTTC.

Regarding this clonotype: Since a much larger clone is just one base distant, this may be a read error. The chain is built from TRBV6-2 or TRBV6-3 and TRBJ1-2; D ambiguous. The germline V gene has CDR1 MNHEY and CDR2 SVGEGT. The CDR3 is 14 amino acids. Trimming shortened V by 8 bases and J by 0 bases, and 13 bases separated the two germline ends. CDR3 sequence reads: CASGPVDANYGYTF. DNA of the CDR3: TGTGCCAGCGGTCCAGTTGACGCTAACTATGGCTACACCTTC.

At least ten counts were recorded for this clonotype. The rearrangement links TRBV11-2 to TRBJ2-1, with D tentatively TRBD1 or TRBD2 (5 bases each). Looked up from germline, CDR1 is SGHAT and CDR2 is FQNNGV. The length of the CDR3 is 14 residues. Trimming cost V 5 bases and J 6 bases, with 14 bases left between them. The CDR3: CASSPGLGTNEQFF. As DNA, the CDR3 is TGTGCCAGCAGCCCCGGACTTGGGACCAATGAGCAGTTCTTC.

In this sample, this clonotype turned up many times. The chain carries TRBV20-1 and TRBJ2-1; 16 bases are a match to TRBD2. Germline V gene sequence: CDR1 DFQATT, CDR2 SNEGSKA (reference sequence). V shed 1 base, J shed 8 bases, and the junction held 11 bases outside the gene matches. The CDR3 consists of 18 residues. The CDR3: CSARAPGTSGGALDEQFF. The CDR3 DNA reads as TGCAGTGCTAGAGCACCCGGGACTAGCGGGGGGGCCCTGGATGAGCAGTTCTTC.

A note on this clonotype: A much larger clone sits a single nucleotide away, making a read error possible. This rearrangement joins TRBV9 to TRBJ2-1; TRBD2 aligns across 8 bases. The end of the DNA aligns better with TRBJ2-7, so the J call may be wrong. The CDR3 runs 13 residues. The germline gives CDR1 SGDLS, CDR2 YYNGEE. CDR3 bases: TGTGCCAGCAGCGGACTAGCGAGGAATGAGCAGTACTTC. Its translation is CASSGLARNEQYF.

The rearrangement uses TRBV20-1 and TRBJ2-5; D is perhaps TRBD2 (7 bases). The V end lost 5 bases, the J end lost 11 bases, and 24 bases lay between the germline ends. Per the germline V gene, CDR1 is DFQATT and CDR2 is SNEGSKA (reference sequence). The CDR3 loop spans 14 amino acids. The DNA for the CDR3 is TGCAGTGCTCACAGGGCGGGGAGGGACTACGGGCAGTACTTC. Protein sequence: CSAHRAGRDYGQYF.

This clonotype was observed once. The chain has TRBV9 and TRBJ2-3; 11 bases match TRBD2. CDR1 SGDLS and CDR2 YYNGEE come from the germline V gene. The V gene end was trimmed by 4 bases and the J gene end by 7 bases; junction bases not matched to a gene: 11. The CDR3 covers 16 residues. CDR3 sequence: CASSSGTSGVGHTQYF. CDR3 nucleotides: TGTGCCAGCAGCTCCGGGACTAGCGGCGTTGGTCATACGCAGTATTTT.

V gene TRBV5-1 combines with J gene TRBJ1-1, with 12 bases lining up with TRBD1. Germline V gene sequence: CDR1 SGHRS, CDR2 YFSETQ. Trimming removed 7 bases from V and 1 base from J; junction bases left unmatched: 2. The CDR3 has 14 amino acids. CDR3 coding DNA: TGCGCCAGCGGGACAGGGGGCGGGAACACTGAAGCTTTCTTT. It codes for CASGTGGGNTEAFF.